The 19 T cell receptor beta chains below were found in one sample sequenced in a study of blood T cell repertoires in COVID-19. Measured with immunoSEQ multiplex PCR; TCRdb has only the in-frame clones, and not every one. The sample carries approximately 360,000 clones, roughly 90% recorded once. The sample consisted of PBMCs or T cells enriched from blood (not recorded which). The receptors were gathered from a young woman with acute COVID-19.

This chain joins TRBV15 and TRBJ2-6; 7 nucleotides match TRBD1. In germline, CDR1 is LNHNV, CDR2 YYDKDF (reference sequence). This CDR3 has 18 residues. Unmatched junction bases numbered 7, after V lost 2 bases and J lost 0 bases. CDR3 amino acids: CATSRPGTANSGANVLTF. The CDR3 DNA reads TGTGCCACCAGCAGACCCGGGACAGCAAACTCTGGGGCCAACGTCCTGACTTTC.

The chain combines TRBV28 with TRBJ1-1; possibly TRBD1 for D (6 bases). The germline V gene encodes CDR1 MDHEN and CDR2 SYDVKM. The CDR3 is made up of 11 amino acids. V gave up 7 bases and J gave up 7 bases, with 10 bases separating them. Here the CDR3 reads CASTLDSEAFF. CDR3 DNA: TGTGCCAGCACCCTGGACAGTGAAGCTTTCTTT.

The chain has TRBV18 and TRBJ1-6; D not certain. Trimming took off 3 bases at V and 0 bases at J, with 6 bases between the two ends. Germline V gene sequence: CDR1 KGHSH, CDR2 LQKENI. The CDR3 runs to 15 residues. The CDR3 region is CASSPSSSYNSPLHF. The CDR3 region has the DNA TGTGCCAGCTCACCCTCCAGCTCCTATAATTCACCCCTCCACTTT. Combining the CDR3 with reference TRBV18 and TRBJ1-6 gives the whole variable domain NAGVMQNPRHLVRRRGQEARLRCSPMKGHSHVYWYRQLPEEGLKFMVYLQKENIIDESGMPKERFSAEFPKEGPSILRIQQVVRGDSAAYFCASSPSSSYNSPLHFGNGTRLTVT.

This chain joins TRBV6-2 or TRBV6-3 and TRBJ1-5, with 7 bases identical to TRBD1. The CDR3 consists of 14 residues. J lost 8 bases, V lost 4 bases, and 8 bases had no gene match. The V gene's germline CDR1 is MNHEY and CDR2 SVGEGT. CDR3 in amino acids: CASSSRQGREPQHF. The DNA for the CDR3 is TGTGCCAGCAGTTCAAGACAGGGTCGGGAGCCCCAGCATTTT.

The chain has TRBV30 and TRBJ2-1; TRBD2 might be the D (6 bases). Between the trimmed V and J ends, which lost 1 base and 1 base, there was a span of 17 bases. CDR1 and CDR2 (germline): GTSNPN, SVGIG (reference sequence). This CDR3 contains 17 residues. CDR3 residues: CAWSDVSGTLSYNEQFF. DNA for the CDR3: TGTGCCTGGAGTGACGTTTCCGGGACTCTGTCCTACAATGAGCAGTTCTTC.

This CDR3 reads CASSLGPRSGSGANVLTF. CDR3 DNA: TGCGCCAGCAGCTTGGGCCCTCGGTCAGGCTCTGGGGCCAACGTCCTGACTTTC. This sequence joins TRBV5-1 and TRBJ2-6; D is undetermined. CDR3 length: 18 amino acids. The germline CDR1 and CDR2 sequences are SGHRS and YFSETQ. Trimming stripped 0 bases from V and 0 bases from J, with 13 bases between.

Of note for this clone: The sample carries other DNA sequences with the same CDR3. The gene calls are TRBV27 and TRBJ1-6; D not certain. This CDR3 has 12 amino acids. Trimming removed 6 bases at V and 4 bases at J, with 4 bases between. Germline V lookup: CDR1 MNHEY, CDR2 SMNVEV (reference sequence). The CDR3 protein is CASSSYNSPLHF. The CDR3 DNA is TGTGCCAGCAGCTCTTATAATTCACCCCTCCACTTT.

The chain has TRBV10-3 and TRBJ2-1; D is uncertain. V lost 0 bases and J 2 bases, leaving 8 bases between the germline ends. CDR3 length equals 15 residues. The germline V gene encodes CDR1 ENHRY and CDR2 SYGVKD. The CDR3 sequence: CAISESVGPYNEQFF. CDR3 nucleotides: TGTGCCATCAGTGAGTCAGTGGGCCCCTACAATGAGCAGTTCTTC.

This rearrangement joins TRBV5-1 to TRBJ1-2; 7 bases match TRBD1. This CDR3 is 13 amino acids long. With 5 bases clipped from V and 4 bases from J, the junction kept 5 bases outside the gene matches. The germline V gene encodes CDR1 SGHRS and CDR2 YFSETQ. The CDR3: CASRDRTSYGYTF. The CDR3, as DNA: TGCGCCAGCAGGGACAGGACGTCCTATGGCTACACCTTC.

This clone occurred a few times. The genes are TRBV30 and TRBJ1-5; perhaps TRBD1 as D (5 bases). CDR3 size: 12 residues. Trimming removed 5 bases at V and 7 bases at J, with 12 bases between. Germline-derived CDR1 and CDR2 are GTSNPN and SVGIG (reference sequence). CDR3: CAWRGNGQPQHF. The CDR3 DNA reads TGTGCCTGGCGGGGGAATGGCCAGCCCCAGCATTTT.

This chain joins TRBV24-1 and TRBJ1-2, with 7 bases matching TRBD1. Trimming cost V 8 bases and J 4 bases; bases outside gene matches: 9. The CDR3 is 14 residues long. CDR1 and CDR2 (germline): KGHDR, SFDVKD. Written as DNA, the CDR3 is TGTGCCACCATTACAGGGGAGGTGGGCTATGGCTACACCTTC. Its translation is CATITGEVGYGYTF.

This clone appeared a single time. The chain uses TRBV5-6 and TRBJ1-3; D gene ambiguous. Germline CDR1 is SGHDT and CDR2 is YYEEEE. This CDR3 is built from 17 residues. Trimming stripped 3 bases from V and 2 bases from J, with 18 bases between. Here the CDR3 reads CASSSFDLPGTGNTIYF. CDR3 bases: TGTGCCAGCAGCTCCTTTGACCTTCCGGGGACTGGAAACACCATATATTTT. Using reference TRBV5-6 and TRBJ1-3 for the parts outside the CDR3, the full variable domain is DAGVTQSPTHLIKTRGQQVTLRCSPKSGHDTVSWYQQALGQGPQFIFQYYEEEERQRGNFPDRFSGHQFPNYSSELNVNALLLGDSALYLCASSSFDLPGTGNTIYFGEGSWLTVV.

The rearrangement joins TRBV6-6 to TRBJ1-5; 8 nucleotides align to TRBD1. Trimming removed 5 bases from V and 11 bases from J; junction bases left unmatched: 5. The CDR3 is 12 residues long. Germline-derived CDR1 and CDR2 are MNHNY and SVGAGI (reference sequence). The CDR3 bases are TGTGCCAGCAGTCCGCAGGGGGCGGCCCAGCATTTT. Protein sequence: CASSPQGAAQHF.

This clone has just a few counts. This rearrangement joins TRBV21-1 to TRBJ1-3; the table calls TRBD1, which could not be checked here. TRBV21-1 is designated a pseudogene. The CDR3 length is 15 residues. CDR3 residues: CASSTSGWAGNTIYF. The CDR3, as DNA: TGTGCCAGCAGCACATCAGGGTGGGCTGGAAACACCATATATTTT.

This clone appeared once. This chain connects TRBV13 to TRBJ2-3; 7 bases map to TRBD2. The CDR3 is 14 residues long. With 5 bases clipped from V and 4 bases from J, the junction kept 6 bases outside the gene matches. Germline V lookup: CDR1 PRHDT, CDR2 FYEKMQ (reference sequence). This CDR3 reads CASSPRGRADTQYF. CDR3 nucleotide sequence: TGTGCCAGCAGCCCCCGGGGGAGGGCAGATACGCAGTATTTT.

The chain uses TRBV7-2 and TRBJ1-2, with TRBD1 identical over 8 bases. The CDR3 extends over 14 amino acids. Germline V CDR1 and CDR2: SGHTA, FQGNSA. V gave up 1 base and J gave up 7 bases; unmatched junction bases: 5. CDR3 sequence: CASSLVTGGFGYTF. In DNA, the CDR3 is TGTGCCAGCAGCTTAGTAACAGGGGGGTTTGGCTACACCTTC.

V and J are TRBV11-2 and TRBJ2-7; 7 bases map to TRBD2. J lost 3 bases, V lost 3 bases, and 2 bases had no gene match. This CDR3 has 13 amino acids. Germline lookup yields CDR1 SGHAT and CDR2 FQNNGV. CDR3 nucleotide sequence: TGTGCCAGCAGCTTGGGGAGGGTCTACGAGCAGTACTTC. It codes for CASSLGRVYEQYF. Full variable domain (rest looked up from reference TRBV11-2 and TRBJ2-7): EAGVAQSPRYKIIEKRQSVAFWCNPISGHATLYWYQQILGQGPKLLIQFQNNGVVDDSQLPKDRFSAERLKGVDSTLKIQPAKLEDSAVYLCASSLGRVYEQYFGPGTRLTVT.

This sequence joins TRBV20-1 and TRBJ2-3, with a weak D call TRBD2 (7 bases). The CDR3 has 11 amino acids. Germline CDR1 reads DFQATT; CDR2 reads SNEGSKA (reference sequence). V was shortened by 8 bases and J by 8 bases, with 14 bases between the two germline ends. CDR3 loop: CSSTRGATQYF. The CDR3 DNA is TGCAGTTCCACCCGGGGGGCTACGCAGTATTTT.

The CDR3 protein is CASSQDFGETYEQYF. The CDR3 region has the DNA TGCGCCAGCAGCCAAGACTTCGGAGAGACCTACGAGCAGTACTTC. This sequence joins TRBV4-3 and TRBJ2-7; D uncertain. The CDR3 extends over 15 amino acids. The germline CDR1 and CDR2 sequences are LGHNA and YSLEER. V was shortened by 0 bases and J by 2 bases, with 11 bases between the two germline ends.